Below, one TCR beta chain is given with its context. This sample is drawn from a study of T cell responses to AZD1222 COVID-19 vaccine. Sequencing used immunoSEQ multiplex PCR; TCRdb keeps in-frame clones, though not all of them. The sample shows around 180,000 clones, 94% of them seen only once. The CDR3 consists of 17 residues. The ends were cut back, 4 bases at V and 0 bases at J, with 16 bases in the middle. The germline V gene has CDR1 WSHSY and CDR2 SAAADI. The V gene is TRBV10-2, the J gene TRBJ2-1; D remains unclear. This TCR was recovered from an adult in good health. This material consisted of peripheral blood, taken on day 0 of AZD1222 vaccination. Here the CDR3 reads CASSGTRVQSSYNEQFF. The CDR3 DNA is TGCGCCAGCAGTGGGACCCGGGTCCAGAGCTCCTACAATGAGCAGTTCTTC.